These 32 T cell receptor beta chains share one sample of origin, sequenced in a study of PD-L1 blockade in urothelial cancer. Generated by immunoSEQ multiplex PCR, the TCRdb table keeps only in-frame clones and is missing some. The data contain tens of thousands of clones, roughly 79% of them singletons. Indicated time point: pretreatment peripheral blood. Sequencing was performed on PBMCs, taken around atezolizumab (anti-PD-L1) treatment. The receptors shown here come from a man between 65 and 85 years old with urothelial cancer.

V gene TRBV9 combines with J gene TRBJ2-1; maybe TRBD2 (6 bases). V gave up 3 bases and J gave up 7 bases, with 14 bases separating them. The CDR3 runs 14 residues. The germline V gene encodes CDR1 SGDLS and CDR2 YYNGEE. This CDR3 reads CASSAGTLLNEQFF. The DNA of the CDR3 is TGTGCCAGCAGCGCTGGGACTCTCCTGAATGAGCAGTTCTTC.

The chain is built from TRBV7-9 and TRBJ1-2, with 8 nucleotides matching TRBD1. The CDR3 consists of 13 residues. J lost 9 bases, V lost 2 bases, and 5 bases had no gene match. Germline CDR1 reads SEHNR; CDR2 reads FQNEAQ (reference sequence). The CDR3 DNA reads TGTGCCAGCAGCTTACCAGGGGGCGTGAGCTACACCTTC. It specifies CASSLPGGVSYTF.

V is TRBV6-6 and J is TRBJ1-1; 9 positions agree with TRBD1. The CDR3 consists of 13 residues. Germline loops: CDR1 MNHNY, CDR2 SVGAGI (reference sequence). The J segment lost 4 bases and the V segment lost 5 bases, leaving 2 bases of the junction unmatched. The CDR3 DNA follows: TGTGCCAGCAGTCTGACAGGGGGCACTGAAGCTTTCTTT. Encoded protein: CASSLTGGTEAFF.

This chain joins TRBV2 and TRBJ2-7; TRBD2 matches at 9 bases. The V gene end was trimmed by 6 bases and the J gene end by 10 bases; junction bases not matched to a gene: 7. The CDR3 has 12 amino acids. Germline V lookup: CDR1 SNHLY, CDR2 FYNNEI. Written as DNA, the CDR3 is TGTGCCAGCAGGGTCCTAGCGGGGAACCAGTACTTC. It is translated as CASRVLAGNQYF. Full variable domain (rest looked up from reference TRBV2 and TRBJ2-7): EPEVTQTPSHQVTQMGQEVILRCVPISNHLYFYWYRQILGQKVEFLVSFYNNEISEKSEIFDDQFSVERPDGSNFTLKIRSTKLEDSAMYFCASRVLAGNQYFGPGTRLTVT.

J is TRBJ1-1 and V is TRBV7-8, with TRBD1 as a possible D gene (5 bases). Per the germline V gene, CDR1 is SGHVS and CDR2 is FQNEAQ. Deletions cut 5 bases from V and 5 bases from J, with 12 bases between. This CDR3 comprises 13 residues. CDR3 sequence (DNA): TGTGCCAGCAGCCCTGGGGGGTTTACTGAAGCTTTCTTT. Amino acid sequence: CASSPGGFTEAFF.

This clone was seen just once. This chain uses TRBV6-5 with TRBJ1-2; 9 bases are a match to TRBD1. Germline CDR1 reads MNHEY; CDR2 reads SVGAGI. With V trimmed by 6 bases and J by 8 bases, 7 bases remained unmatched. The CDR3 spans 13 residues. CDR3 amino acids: CASRGGQGRGYTF. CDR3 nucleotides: TGTGCCAGCAGGGGGGGACAGGGCAGGGGCTACACCTTC.

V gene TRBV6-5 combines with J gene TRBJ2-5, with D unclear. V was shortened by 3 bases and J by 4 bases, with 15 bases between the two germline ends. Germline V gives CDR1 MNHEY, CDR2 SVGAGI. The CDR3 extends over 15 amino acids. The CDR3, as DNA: TGTGCCAGCAGTTATCGGTCCGCAGCGTCAGAGACCCAGTACTTC. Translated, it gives CASSYRSAASETQYF.

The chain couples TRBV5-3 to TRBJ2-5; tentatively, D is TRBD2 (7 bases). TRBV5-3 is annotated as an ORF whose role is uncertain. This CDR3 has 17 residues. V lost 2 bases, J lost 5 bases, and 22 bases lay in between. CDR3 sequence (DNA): TGTGCCAGAAGCTTCTGGGGGGGCCATAGAAAATCGGAGACCCAGTACTTC. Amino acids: CARSFWGGHRKSETQYF.

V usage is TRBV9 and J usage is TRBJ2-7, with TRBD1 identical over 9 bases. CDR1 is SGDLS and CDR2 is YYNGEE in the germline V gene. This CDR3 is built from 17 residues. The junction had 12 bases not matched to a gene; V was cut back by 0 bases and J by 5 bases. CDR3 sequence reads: CASSVALTGTGKDEQYF. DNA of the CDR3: TGTGCCAGCAGCGTAGCTCTAACCGGGACAGGGAAGGACGAGCAGTACTTC.

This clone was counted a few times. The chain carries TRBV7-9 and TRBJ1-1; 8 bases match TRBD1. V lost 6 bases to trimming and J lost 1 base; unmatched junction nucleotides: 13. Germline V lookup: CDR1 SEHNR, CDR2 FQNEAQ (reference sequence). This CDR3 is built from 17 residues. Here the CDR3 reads CASSFSPGQGANTEAFF. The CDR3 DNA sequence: TGTGCCAGCAGTTTTTCACCGGGCCAGGGGGCGAACACTGAAGCTTTCTTT.

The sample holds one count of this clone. The DNA for the CDR3 is TGTGCCAGTAGTTCCCGCAGGGACTCCTACGAGCAGTACTTC. As protein: CASSSRRDSYEQYF. The rearrangement joins TRBV19 to TRBJ2-7, with D tentatively TRBD1 (5 bases). This CDR3 region has 14 residues. Germline loops: CDR1 LNHDA, CDR2 SQIVND (reference sequence). Trimming shortened V by 5 bases and J by 0 bases, and 11 bases separated the two germline ends.

The chain's CDR3 is CASTLTAYEQYF. The CDR3 region has the DNA TGTGCCAGCACTCTCACAGCCTACGAGCAGTACTTC. This rearrangement joins TRBV7-2 to TRBJ2-7, with D hard to call. The V end was cut by 7 bases, the J end by 2 bases, with 9 bases between. Germline V gives CDR1 SGHTA, CDR2 FQGNSA. The CDR3 totals 12 residues.

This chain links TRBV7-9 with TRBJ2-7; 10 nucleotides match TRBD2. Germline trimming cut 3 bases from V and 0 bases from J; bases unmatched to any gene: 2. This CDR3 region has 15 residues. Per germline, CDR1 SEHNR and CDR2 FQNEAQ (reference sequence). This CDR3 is CASSFSGGASYEQYF. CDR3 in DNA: TGTGCCAGCAGCTTCAGCGGGGGGGCCTCCTACGAGCAGTACTTC.

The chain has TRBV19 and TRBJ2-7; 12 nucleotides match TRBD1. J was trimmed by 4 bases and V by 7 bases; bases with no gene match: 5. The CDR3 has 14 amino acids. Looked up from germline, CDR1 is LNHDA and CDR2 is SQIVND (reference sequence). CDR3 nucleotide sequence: TGTGCCAGTACCCCGGGACAGGGGGCTTACGAGCAGTACTTC. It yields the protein CASTPGQGAYEQYF.

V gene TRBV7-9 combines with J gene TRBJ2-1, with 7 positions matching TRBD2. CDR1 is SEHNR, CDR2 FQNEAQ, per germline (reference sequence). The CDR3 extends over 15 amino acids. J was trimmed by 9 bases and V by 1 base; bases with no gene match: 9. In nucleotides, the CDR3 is TGTGCCAGCAGCTTAGGCGGGAGCGGGGACGGTGAGCAGTTCTTC. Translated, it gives CASSLGGSGDGEQFF.

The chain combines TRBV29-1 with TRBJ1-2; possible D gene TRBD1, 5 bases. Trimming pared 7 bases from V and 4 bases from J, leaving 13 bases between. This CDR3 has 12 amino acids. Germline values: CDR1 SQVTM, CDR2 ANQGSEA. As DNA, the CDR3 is TGCAGCGCTGAGCGGAGGGGCTATGGCTACACCTTC. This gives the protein CSAERRGYGYTF.

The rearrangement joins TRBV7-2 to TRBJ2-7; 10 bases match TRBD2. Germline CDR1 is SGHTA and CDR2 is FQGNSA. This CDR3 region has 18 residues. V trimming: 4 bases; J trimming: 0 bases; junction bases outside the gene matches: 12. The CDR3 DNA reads TGTGCCAGCAGCTCCCTCTTTGAGACTAGCGGGTTCTCCTACGAGCAGTACTTC. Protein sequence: CASSSLFETSGFSYEQYF. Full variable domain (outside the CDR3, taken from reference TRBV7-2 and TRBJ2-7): GAGVSQSPSNKVTEKGKDVELRCDPISGHTALYWYRQSLGQGLEFLIYFQGNSAPDKSGLPSDRFSAERTGGSVSTLTIQRTQQEDSAVYLCASSSLFETSGFSYEQYFGPGTRLTVT.

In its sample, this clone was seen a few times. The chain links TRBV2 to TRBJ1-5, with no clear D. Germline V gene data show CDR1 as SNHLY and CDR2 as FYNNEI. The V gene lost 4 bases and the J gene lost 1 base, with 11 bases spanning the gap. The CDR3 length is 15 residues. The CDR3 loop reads CASSVEGASNQPQHF. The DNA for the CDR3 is TGTGCCAGCAGTGTGGAGGGTGCGAGCAATCAGCCCCAGCATTTT.

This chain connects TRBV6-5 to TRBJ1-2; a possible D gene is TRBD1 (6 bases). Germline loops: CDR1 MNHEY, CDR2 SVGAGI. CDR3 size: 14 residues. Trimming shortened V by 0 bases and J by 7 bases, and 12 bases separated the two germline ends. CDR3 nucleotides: TGTGCCAGCAGTTACTCGGAACAGGGTAGTGGCTACACCTTC. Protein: CASSYSEQGSGYTF.

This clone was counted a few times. The CDR3 nucleotides read TGTGCCAGCAGTGGAATCGGGGGTGGAACAGATACGCAGTATTTT. It is translated as CASSGIGGGTDTQYF. The gene calls are TRBV2 and TRBJ2-3, with D perhaps TRBD2 (6 bases). V dropped 4 bases and J dropped 3 bases, with 14 bases sitting between them. The CDR3 sequence is 15 residues long. Germline V CDR1 and CDR2: SNHLY, FYNNEI. Combining the CDR3 with reference TRBV2 and TRBJ2-3 gives the whole variable domain EPEVTQTPSHQVTQMGQEVILRCVPISNHLYFYWYRQILGQKVEFLVSFYNNEISEKSEIFDDQFSVERPDGSNFTLKIRSTKLEDSAMYFCASSGIGGGTDTQYFGPGTRLTVL.

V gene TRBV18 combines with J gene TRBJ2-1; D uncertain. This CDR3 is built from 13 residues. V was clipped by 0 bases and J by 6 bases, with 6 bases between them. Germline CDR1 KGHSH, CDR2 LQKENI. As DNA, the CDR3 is TGTGCCAGCTCACCACCGGTTAGCAATGAGCAGTTCTTC. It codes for CASSPPVSNEQFF. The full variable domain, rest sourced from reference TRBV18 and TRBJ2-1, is NAGVMQNPRHLVRRRGQEARLRCSPMKGHSHVYWYRQLPEEGLKFMVYLQKENIIDESGMPKERFSAEFPKEGPSILRIQQVVRGDSAAYFCASSPPVSNEQFFGPGTRLTVL.

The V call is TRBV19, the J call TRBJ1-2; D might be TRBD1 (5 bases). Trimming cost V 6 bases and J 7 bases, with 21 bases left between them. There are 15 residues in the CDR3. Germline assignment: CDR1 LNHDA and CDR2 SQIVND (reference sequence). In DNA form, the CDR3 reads TGTGCCAGTAGCTTCACGGAGCTCTGGAGGGGTGGCTACACCTTC. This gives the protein CASSFTELWRGGYTF.

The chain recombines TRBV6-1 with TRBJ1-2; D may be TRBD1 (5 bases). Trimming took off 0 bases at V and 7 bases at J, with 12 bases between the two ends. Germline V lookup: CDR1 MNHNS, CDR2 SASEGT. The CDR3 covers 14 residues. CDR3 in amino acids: CASSEASQGGGYTF. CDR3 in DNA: TGTGCCAGCAGTGAAGCTAGCCAGGGAGGTGGCTACACCTTC.

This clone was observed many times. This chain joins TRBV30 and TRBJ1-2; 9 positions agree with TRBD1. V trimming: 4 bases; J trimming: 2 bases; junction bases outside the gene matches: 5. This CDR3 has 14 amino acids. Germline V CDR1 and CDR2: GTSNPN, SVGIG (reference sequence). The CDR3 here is CAWNRDRANYGYTF. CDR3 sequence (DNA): TGTGCCTGGAACCGGGACAGGGCCAACTATGGCTACACCTTC.

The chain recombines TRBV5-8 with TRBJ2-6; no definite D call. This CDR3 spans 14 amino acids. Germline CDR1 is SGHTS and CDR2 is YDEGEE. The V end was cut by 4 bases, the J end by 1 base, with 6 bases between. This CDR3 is CASSRTSGANVLTF. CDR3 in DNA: TGTGCCAGCAGCCGCACTTCTGGGGCCAACGTCCTGACTTTC.

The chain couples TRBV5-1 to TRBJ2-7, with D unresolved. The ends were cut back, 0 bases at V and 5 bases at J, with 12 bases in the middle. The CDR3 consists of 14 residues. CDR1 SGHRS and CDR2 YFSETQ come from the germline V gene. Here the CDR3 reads CASSLGGAAHEQYF. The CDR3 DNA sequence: TGCGCCAGCAGCTTGGGAGGAGCCGCCCACGAGCAGTACTTC. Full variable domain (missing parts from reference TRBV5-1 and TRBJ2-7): KAGVTQTPRYLIKTRGQQVTLSCSPISGHRSVSWYQQTPGQGLQFLFEYFSETQRNKGNFPGRFSGRQFSNSRSEMNVSTLELGDSALYLCASSLGGAAHEQYFGPGTRLTVT.

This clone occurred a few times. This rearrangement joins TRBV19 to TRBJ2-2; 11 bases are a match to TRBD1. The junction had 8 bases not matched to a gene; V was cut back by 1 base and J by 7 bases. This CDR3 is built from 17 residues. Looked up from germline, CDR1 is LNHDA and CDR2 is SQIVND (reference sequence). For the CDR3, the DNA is TGTGCCAGTAGTATAGGTCCGGGACAGGGGGATATCGGGGAGCTGTTTTTT. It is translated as CASSIGPGQGDIGELFF.

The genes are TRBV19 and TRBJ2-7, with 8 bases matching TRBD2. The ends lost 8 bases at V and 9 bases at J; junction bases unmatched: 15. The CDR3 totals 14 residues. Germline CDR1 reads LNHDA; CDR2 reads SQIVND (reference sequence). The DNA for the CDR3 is TGTGCCAGTTCCCCCTGGCGGGGGGACTCTGTGCAGTACTTC. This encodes CASSPWRGDSVQYF.

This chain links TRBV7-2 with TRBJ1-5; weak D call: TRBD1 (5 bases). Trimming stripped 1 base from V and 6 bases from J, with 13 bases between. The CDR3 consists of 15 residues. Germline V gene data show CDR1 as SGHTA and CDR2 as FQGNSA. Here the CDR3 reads CASSLVGAGGQPQHF. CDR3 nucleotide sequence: TGTGCCAGCAGCTTAGTAGGGGCCGGCGGTCAGCCCCAGCATTTT.

As DNA, the CDR3 is TGTGCCAGCAGACCCTCAGGGGTAGAAGACGAGCAGTACTTC. It is translated as CASRPSGVEDEQYF. The chain links TRBV27 to TRBJ2-7; the D gene is possibly TRBD1 (6 bases). CDR3 length equals 14 residues. Deletions cut 6 bases from V and 5 bases from J, with 17 bases between. CDR1 is MNHEY and CDR2 is SMNVEV in the germline V gene (reference sequence).

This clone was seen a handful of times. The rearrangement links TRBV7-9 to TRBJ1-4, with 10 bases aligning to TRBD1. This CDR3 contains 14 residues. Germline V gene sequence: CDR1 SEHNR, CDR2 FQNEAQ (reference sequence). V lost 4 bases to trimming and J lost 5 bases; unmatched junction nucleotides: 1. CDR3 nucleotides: TGTGCCAGCAGCTGGACAGGGGGAAATGAAAAACTGTTTTTT. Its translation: CASSWTGGNEKLFF.

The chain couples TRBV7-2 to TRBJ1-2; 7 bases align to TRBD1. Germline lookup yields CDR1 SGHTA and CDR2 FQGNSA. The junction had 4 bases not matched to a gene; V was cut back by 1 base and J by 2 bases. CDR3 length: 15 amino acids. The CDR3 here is CASSLVQGRNYGYTF. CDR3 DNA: TGTGCCAGCAGCTTAGTACAGGGGCGAAACTATGGCTACACCTTC.